Listed below are T cell receptor beta chains from one sample, sequenced in a study of shared clonotypes between healthy human individuals. Assay: immunoSEQ multiplex PCR; the TCRdb copy retains only in-frame clones and omits some. Altogether roughly 640,000 clones are present, around 97% being singletons, with the ten largest covering about 0.06%. Sequenced material: naive CD4+ T cells sorted from blood. The origin of the receptors is a woman in her 30s in good health. Each CDR3 is given with its conserved first and last residue. A D gene is named only where the DNA matches it firmly. A clone size is listed for some rows: how often the clone was seen (once, few, many), or a class if it is expanded.

J: TRBJ2-6
size: -
D: TRBD1
V: TRBV18
CDR3: CASSLQGEAGANVLTF
DNA: TGTGCCAGCTCCTTACAGGGGGAGGCTGGGGCCAACGTCCTGACTTTC

J: TRBJ1-5
size: -
D: -
V: TRBV11-2
CDR3: CASSQGGQGNQPQHF
DNA: TGTGCCAGCAGCCAAGGGGGTCAGGGCAATCAGCCCCAGCATTTT

J: TRBJ2-5
size: -
D: -
V: TRBV5-1
CDR3: CASSLAWANQETQYF
DNA: TGCGCCAGCAGCTTGGCCTGGGCAAACCAAGAGACCCAGTACTTC

J: TRBJ1-4
size: -
D: -
V: TRBV19
CDR3: CASTWPGSNEKLFF
DNA: TGTGCCAGTACTTGGCCGGGATCTAATGAAAAACTGTTTTTT

J: TRBJ2-3
size: once
D: -
V: TRBV29-1
CDR3: CSVEDPRGSGSTDTQYF
DNA: TGCAGCGTTGAAGATCCCCGGGGTAGCGGAAGCACAGATACGCAGTATTTT

J: TRBJ2-7
size: -
D: -
V: TRBV4-1
CDR3: CASSQDTSRGYSYEQYF
DNA: TGCGCCAGCAGCCAAGATACGAGCAGGGGCTATTCCTACGAGCAGTACTTC

J: TRBJ2-7
size: -
D: -
V: TRBV5-1
CDR3: CASSLNRPSYEQYF
DNA: TGCGCCAGCAGCTTAAACCGTCCCTCCTACGAGCAGTACTTC

J: TRBJ2-3
size: -
D: TRBD2
V: TRBV7-9
CDR3: CASSLMTSGPSTDTQYF
DNA: TGTGCCAGCAGCTTAATGACTAGCGGACCTAGCACAGATACGCAGTATTTT

J: TRBJ2-1
size: once
D: -
V: TRBV11-2
CDR3: CASSLVVVADYDNEQFF
DNA: TGTGCCAGCAGCTTAGTGGTAGTGGCAGACTATGACAATGAGCAGTTCTTC

J: TRBJ2-1
size: once
D: -
V: TRBV15
CDR3: CATSRDSGRLGNEQFF
DNA: TGTGCCACCAGCAGAGATTCGGGGAGGTTAGGGAATGAGCAGTTCTTC

J: TRBJ1-2
size: -
D: TRBD1
V: TRBV4-2
CDR3: CASSQPRRQGANYGYTF
DNA: TGTGCCAGCAGCCAACCCCGAAGACAGGGGGCTAACTATGGCTACACCTTC

J: TRBJ2-7
size: -
D: TRBD2
V: TRBV27
CDR3: CASSLGEGTSGIIGEQYF
DNA: TGTGCCAGCAGCTTAGGAGAGGGGACTAGCGGGATTATAGGCGAGCAGTACTTC

J: TRBJ1-1
size: -
D: TRBD1
V: TRBV7-9
CDR3: CASSFLTGGAEAFF
DNA: TGTGCCAGCAGCTTCCTGACAGGGGGCGCTGAAGCTTTCTTT

J: TRBJ1-2
size: -
D: -
V: TRBV5-1
CDR3: CASSLGQRDPGGYTF
DNA: TGCGCCAGCAGCTTGGGCCAAAGGGATCCGGGCGGCTACACCTTC

J: TRBJ1-1
size: -
D: TRBD1
V: TRBV29-1
CDR3: CSVSKQGMGTEAFF
DNA: TGCAGCGTCTCGAAACAGGGGATGGGTACTGAAGCTTTCTTT

J: TRBJ2-1
size: -
D: -
V: TRBV6-1
CDR3: CASSEWNSGEFF
DNA: TGTGCCAGCAGTGAATGGAATAGCGGAGAGTTCTTC

J: TRBJ2-1
size: -
D: -
V: TRBV4-1
CDR3: CASSQRDFYNEQFF
DNA: TGCGCCAGCAGCCAGAGGGACTTTTACAATGAGCAGTTCTTC

J: TRBJ1-5
size: -
D: -
V: TRBV19
CDR3: CASSITAPGFQPQHF
DNA: TGTGCCAGTAGTATAACGGCGCCTGGGTTCCAGCCCCAGCATTTT

J: TRBJ2-6
size: -
D: TRBD1
V: TRBV5-1
CDR3: CASSGQGAQVTGANVLTF
DNA: TGCGCCAGCAGTGGTCAGGGGGCGCAAGTTACTGGGGCCAACGTCCTGACTTTC

J: TRBJ1-1
size: -
D: -
V: TRBV7-2
CDR3: CASSLAFRTEAFF
DNA: TGTGCCAGCAGCTTAGCGTTTCGCACTGAAGCTTTCTTT

J: TRBJ2-2
size: -
D: TRBD2
V: TRBV11-2
CDR3: CASSLERTRGVRELFF
DNA: TGTGCCAGCAGCTTAGAGAGGACTAGAGGAGTGAGGGAGCTGTTTTTT

J: TRBJ2-1
size: -
D: -
V: TRBV4-1
CDR3: CASSRLHGAVTYNEQFF
DNA: TGCGCCAGCAGCCGCCTTCATGGGGCGGTCACCTACAATGAGCAGTTCTTC

J: TRBJ2-4
size: -
D: TRBD2
V: TRBV5-1
CDR3: CASSPGLAGGEGNIQYF
DNA: TGCGCCAGCAGCCCGGGACTAGCGGGAGGTGAAGGAAACATTCAGTACTTC

J: TRBJ2-7
size: -
D: -
V: TRBV5-1
CDR3: CASSHRRQSSYEQYF
DNA: TGCGCCAGCAGCCACCGGAGGCAGAGCTCCTACGAGCAGTACTTC

J: TRBJ2-2
size: -
D: TRBD1
V: TRBV7-2
CDR3: CASSGTGNAGELFF
DNA: TGTGCCAGCAGCGGGACAGGGAACGCCGGGGAGCTGTTTTTT

J: TRBJ1-2
size: -
D: -
V: TRBV2
CDR3: CASSEGSSNYGYTF
DNA: TGTGCCAGCAGTGAGGGAAGCAGCAACTATGGCTACACCTTC

J: TRBJ2-3
size: -
D: -
V: TRBV10-3
CDR3: CAISEGQLAVDTQYF
DNA: TGTGCCATCAGTGAGGGCCAGCTGGCCGTAGATACGCAGTATTTT

J: TRBJ2-7
size: -
D: TRBD2
V: TRBV10-2
CDR3: CASRGTSGFYEQYF
DNA: TGCGCCAGCAGGGGGACTAGCGGATTTTACGAGCAGTACTTC

J: TRBJ2-1
size: -
D: -
V: TRBV5-1
CDR3: CASSPIGGKSSYNEQFF
DNA: TGCGCCAGCAGCCCTATAGGTGGAAAGAGCTCCTACAATGAGCAGTTCTTC

J: TRBJ2-7
size: -
D: TRBD2
V: TRBV5-1
CDR3: CASSTSGLIYEQYF
DNA: TGCGCCAGCTCTACTAGCGGGCTGATCTACGAGCAGTACTTC

J: TRBJ1-1
size: once
D: -
V: TRBV27
CDR3: CATRGQYTEAFF
DNA: TGTGCCACTCGGGGACAATACACTGAAGCTTTCTTT

J: TRBJ2-1
size: -
D: -
V: TRBV19
CDR3: CASTIDRHPINEQFF
DNA: TGTGCCAGTACCATTGACAGACACCCTATAAATGAGCAGTTCTTC

J: TRBJ2-3
size: -
D: -
V: TRBV5-1
CDR3: CASSPPAGRTDTQYF
DNA: TGCGCCAGCAGCCCCCCTGCGGGCCGCACAGATACGCAGTATTTT

J: TRBJ1-2
size: -
D: -
V: TRBV4-2
CDR3: CASSQVGQLNYGYTF
DNA: TGTGCCAGCAGCCAAGTTGGACAGCTTAACTATGGCTACACCTTC

J: TRBJ1-5
size: once
D: -
V: TRBV2
CDR3: CASSPDSHQPQHF
DNA: TGTGCCAGCAGCCCCGACAGCCATCAGCCCCAGCATTTT

J: TRBJ2-5
size: -
D: TRBD1
V: TRBV9
CDR3: CASSVGGQGRQETQYF
DNA: TGTGCCAGCAGCGTAGGGGGACAGGGTCGGCAAGAGACCCAGTACTTC

J: TRBJ2-5
size: -
D: -
V: TRBV19
CDR3: CASRWGHQETQYF
DNA: TGTGCCAGTAGATGGGGTCATCAAGAGACCCAGTACTTC

J: TRBJ1-1
size: once
D: -
V: TRBV20-1
CDR3: CSLTRNTEAFF
DNA: TGCAGCCTCACACGGAACACTGAAGCTTTCTTT

J: TRBJ2-3
size: -
D: -
V: TRBV27
CDR3: CASKTRTDTQYF
DNA: TGTGCCAGCAAAACCCGCACAGATACGCAGTATTTT

J: TRBJ1-2
size: -
D: -
V: TRBV19
CDR3: CASSKTRKREDGYTF
DNA: TGTGCCAGTAGTAAAACCCGGAAAAGGGAAGATGGCTACACCTTC

J: TRBJ1-5
size: -
D: TRBD1
V: TRBV27
CDR3: CASSDRGLGQPQHF
DNA: TGTGCCAGCAGTGACAGGGGCCTCGGTCAGCCCCAGCATTTT